This TCR beta chain was sequenced during a study of response to subunit inactivated influenza vaccine. TCRdb recomputed calls from the RT-PCR reads with MiXCR, one row per CDR3 protein. The sample contains roughly 620,000 distinct CDR3 sequences, approximately 10% of which appear only once. Between the trimmed V and J ends, which lost 7 bases and 1 base, there was a span of 17 bases. The CDR3 is 15 residues long. Germline values: CDR1 MNHEY, CDR2 SMNVEV (reference sequence). This clonotype has a handful of counts. These data were also filed under a second study, of T cells expressing NK-cell markers. This second study notes: TCR beta cDNA was generated via 5'RACE template switching incorporating UMIs. Most of the eight sequenced donors were classified as HCMV-seropositive, and one was classified as seronegative.

The chain is built from TRBV27 and TRBJ2-7, with a possible D match to TRBD1 (5 bases). The sequence was obtained from a man aged 45 to 65 who received an inactivated influenza vaccine. The specimen comprised PBMCs from blood, sampled on the day of vaccination. The CDR3 coding sequence is TGTGCCAGCAAGGGGTGGGGTAACCTTTCCTACGAGCAGTACTTC. As protein: CASKGWGNLSYEQYF.